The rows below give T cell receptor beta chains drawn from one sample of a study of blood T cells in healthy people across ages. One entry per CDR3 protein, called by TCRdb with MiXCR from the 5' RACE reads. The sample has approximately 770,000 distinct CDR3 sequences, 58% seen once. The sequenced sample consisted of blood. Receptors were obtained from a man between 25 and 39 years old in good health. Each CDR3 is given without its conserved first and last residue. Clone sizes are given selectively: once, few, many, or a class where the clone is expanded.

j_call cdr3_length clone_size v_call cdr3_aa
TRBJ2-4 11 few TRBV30 AWSVEDRQRQY
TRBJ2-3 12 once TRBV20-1 SARGGILTDTQY
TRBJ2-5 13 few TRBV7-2 ASSYRDGDQETQY
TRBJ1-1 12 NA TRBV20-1 SARGPGVNTEAF
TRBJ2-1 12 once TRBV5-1 ASSMDSSGDEQF
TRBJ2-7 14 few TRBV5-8 ASSHRTGGVVREQY
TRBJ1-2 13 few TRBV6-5 ASSYGTASNYGYT
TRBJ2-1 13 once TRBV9 ASSQSGGSYNEQF
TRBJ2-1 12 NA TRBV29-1 SVEEGDSYNEQF
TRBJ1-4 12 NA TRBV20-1 SASGSETNEKLF
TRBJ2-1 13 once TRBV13 ASSLDLAGGNEQF
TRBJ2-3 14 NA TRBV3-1 ASSQDSHDYTDTQY
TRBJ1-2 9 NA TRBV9 ASGGQGDYT
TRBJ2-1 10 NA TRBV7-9 ASSLGLAVSF
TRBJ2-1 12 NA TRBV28 ASSLRQAQDEQF
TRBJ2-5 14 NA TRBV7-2 ASSKRGPTSQETQY
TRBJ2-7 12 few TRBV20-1 SGSTGTRAYEQY
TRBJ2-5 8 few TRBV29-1 SGADETQY
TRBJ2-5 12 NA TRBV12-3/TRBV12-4 ASSPGAPSYEQN
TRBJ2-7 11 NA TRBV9 ASSPGSLYEQY
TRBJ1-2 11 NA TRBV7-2 ASSPYGEYGYT
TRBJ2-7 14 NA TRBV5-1 ASSQGVRGPSYEQY
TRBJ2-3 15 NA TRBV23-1 ASSNPRQGTGTDTQY
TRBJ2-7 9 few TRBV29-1 SVGDNYEQY
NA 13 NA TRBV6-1 ASSEERYGQETQY
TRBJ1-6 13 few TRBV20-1 SAITAGGRNSPLH
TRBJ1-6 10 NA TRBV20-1 SARGGDSPLH
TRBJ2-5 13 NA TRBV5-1 ASSATGGSQETQY
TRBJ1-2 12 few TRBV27 ASSLFRGFYGYT
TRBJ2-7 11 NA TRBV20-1 SARDQVSYEQY
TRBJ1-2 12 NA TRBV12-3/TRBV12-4 ASSPDRQVRGYT
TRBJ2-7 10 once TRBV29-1 SAGQGGHEQY
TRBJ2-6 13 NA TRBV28 ASSSPFGGANVLT
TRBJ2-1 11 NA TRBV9 ASSVDLGGTQF
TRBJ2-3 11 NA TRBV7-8 ASTGPLADTQY
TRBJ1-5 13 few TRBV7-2 ASSYYYRGDQPQH
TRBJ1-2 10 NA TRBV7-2 ASSSAGRGYT
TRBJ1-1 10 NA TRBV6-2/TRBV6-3 ASSRELFEAF
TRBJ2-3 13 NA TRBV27 ASSLFSGRDNTQY
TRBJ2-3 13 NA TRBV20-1 SAILAGLLTDTQY
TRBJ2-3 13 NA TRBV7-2 ASSLLLRAGDTQY
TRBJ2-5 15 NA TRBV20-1 SARDLRTSGSTETQY
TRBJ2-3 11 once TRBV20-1 SASTSGGDTQY
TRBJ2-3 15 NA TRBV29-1 SVEVDPGTVYTDTQY
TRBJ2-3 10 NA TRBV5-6 ASSWTSGGQY
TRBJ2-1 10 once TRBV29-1 SVGRGTNEQF
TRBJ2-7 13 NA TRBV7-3 ASSLMPGPTYEQY
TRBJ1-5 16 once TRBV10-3 AISERDRGSLSNQPQH
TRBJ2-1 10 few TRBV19 ATRLSYNEQF
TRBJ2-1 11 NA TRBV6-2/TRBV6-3 ASSVGLSYEQF
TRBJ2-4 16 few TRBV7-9 ASSPHNIINEAKNIQY